This TCR beta chain was recorded in a study of T-cell reconstitution after alpha-beta-depleted transplantation in children. Trimming stripped 4 bases from V and 5 bases from J, with 18 bases between. The V gene's germline CDR1 is SGHDT and CDR2 YYEEEE. The CDR3 loop spans 15 amino acids. Library preparation (for TCRbeta) was performed with unique molecular identifiers. MiXCR, applied by TCRdb to the PCR reads, yields one record per CDR3 protein. This table holds 3,000 to 4,000 distinct CDR3 sequences, over 10% found once. The TCR was taken from a patient aged 2-15 years who had a stem cell transplant for inherited bone marrow failure, so the T cells may come from the graft donor. The sequenced sample was PBMCs, mostly from graft donor cells, obtained 360 days after TCRalphabeta/CD19-depleted stem cell transplant. The V gene is TRBV5-6, the J gene TRBJ2-5; D is tentatively TRBD1 or TRBD2 (6 bases each). CDR3 DNA: TGTGCCAGCAGCGAATCCGGGGGCTGGTTGGAGACCCAGTACTTC. Protein: CASSESGGWLETQYF.